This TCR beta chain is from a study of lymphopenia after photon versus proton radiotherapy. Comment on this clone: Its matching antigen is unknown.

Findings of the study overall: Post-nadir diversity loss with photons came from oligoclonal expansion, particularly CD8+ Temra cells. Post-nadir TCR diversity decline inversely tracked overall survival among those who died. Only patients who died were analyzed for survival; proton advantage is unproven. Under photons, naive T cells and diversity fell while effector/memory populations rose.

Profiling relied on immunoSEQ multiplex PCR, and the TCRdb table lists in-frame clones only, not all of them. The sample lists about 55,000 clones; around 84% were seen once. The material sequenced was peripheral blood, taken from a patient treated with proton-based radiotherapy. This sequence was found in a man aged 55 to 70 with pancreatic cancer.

The CDR3 DNA reads as TGTGCCAGCAGTGAAGCCGGACAGGGCCGAGGTGAAAAACTGTTTTTT. Translation: CASSEAGQGRGEKLFF. The chain joins TRBV2 to TRBJ1-4; 8 nucleotides match TRBD1. Germline V lookup: CDR1 SNHLY, CDR2 FYNNEI. The CDR3 consists of 16 residues. The J segment lost 7 bases and the V segment lost 0 bases, leaving 7 bases of the junction unmatched.